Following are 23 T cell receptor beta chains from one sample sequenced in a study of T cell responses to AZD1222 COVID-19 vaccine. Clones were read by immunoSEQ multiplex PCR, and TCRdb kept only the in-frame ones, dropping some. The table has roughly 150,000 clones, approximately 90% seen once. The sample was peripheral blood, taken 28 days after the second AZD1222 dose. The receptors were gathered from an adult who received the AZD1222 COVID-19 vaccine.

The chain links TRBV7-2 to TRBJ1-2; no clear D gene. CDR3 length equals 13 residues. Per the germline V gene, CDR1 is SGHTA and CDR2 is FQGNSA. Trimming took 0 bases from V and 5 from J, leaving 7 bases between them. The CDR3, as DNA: TGTGCCAGCAGCTTAGCGCAGGATTATGGCTACACCTTC. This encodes CASSLAQDYGYTF.

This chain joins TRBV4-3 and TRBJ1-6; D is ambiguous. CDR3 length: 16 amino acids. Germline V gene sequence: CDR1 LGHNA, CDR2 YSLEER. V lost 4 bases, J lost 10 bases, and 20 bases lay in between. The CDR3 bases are TGCGCCAGCAGCCGCTCTGTAGGGCAGCACGGGTCACCCCTCCACTTT. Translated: CASSRSVGQHGSPLHF.

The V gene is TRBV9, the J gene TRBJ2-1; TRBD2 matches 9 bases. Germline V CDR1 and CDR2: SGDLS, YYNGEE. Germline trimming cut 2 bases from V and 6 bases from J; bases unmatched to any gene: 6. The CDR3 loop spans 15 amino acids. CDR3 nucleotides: TGTGCCAGCAGCGTGCGTAGCGGGGGTATCAATGAGCAGTTCTTC. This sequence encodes CASSVRSGGINEQFF. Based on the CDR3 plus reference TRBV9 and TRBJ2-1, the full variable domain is DSGVTQTPKHLITATGQRVTLRCSPRSGDLSVYWYQQSLDQGLQFLIQYYNGEERAKGNILERFSAQQFPDLHSELNLSSLELGDSALYFCASSVRSGGINEQFFGPGTRLTVL.

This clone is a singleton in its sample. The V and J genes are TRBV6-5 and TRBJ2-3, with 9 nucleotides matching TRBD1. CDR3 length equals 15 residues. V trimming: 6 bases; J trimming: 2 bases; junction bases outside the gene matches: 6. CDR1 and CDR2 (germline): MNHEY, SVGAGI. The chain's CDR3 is CASRPGTGLTDTQYF. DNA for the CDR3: TGTGCCAGCAGACCCGGGACAGGGCTCACAGATACGCAGTATTTT.

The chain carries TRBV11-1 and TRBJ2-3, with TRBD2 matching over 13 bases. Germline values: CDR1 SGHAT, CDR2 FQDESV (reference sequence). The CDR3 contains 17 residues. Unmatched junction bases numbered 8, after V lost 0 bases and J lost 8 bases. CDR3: CASSLALLAGGQGTQYF. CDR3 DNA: TGTGCCAGCAGCTTAGCGCTACTAGCGGGGGGGCAGGGTACGCAGTATTTT.

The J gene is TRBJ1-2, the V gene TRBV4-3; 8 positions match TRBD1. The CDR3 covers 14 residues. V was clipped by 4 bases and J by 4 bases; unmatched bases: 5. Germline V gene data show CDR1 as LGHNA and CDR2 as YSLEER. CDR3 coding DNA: TGCGCCAGCAGCCTGACAGGGGAGCCCTATGGCTACACCTTC. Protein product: CASSLTGEPYGYTF.

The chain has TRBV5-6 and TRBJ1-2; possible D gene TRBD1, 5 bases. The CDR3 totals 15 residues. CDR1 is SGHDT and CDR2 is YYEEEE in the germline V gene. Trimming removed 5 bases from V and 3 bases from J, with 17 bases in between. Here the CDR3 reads CASSPGGEVYYGYTF. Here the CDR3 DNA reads TGTGCCAGCAGTCCCGGGGGGGAAGTCTACTATGGCTACACCTTC.

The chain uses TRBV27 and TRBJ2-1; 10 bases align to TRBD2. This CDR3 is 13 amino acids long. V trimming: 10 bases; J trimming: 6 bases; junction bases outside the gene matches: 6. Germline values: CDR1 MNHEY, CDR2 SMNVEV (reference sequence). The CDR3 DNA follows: TGTGCCACCGCCATAGCGGGGGGCAATGAGCAGTTCTTC. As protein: CATAIAGGNEQFF.

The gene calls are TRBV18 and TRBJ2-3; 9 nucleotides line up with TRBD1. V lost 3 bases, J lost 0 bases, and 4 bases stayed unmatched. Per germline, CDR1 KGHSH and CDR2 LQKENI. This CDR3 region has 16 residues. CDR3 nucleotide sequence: TGTGCCAGCTCACCGGGACAGGGTTCGAGCACAGATACGCAGTATTTT. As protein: CASSPGQGSSTDTQYF.

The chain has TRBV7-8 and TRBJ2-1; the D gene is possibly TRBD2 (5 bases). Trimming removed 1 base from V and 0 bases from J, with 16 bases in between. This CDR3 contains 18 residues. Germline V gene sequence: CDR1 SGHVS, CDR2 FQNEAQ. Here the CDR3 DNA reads TGTGCCAGCAGCTTAGTGGGTCGAGGGCGGAGCTCCTACAATGAGCAGTTCTTC. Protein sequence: CASSLVGRGRSSYNEQFF.

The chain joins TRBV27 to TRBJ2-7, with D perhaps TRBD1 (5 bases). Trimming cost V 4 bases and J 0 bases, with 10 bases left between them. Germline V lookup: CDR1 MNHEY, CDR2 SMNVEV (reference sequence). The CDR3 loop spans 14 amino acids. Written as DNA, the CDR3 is TGTGCCAGCAGTTACGCAGGGTACTCCTACGAGCAGTACTTC. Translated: CASSYAGYSYEQYF.

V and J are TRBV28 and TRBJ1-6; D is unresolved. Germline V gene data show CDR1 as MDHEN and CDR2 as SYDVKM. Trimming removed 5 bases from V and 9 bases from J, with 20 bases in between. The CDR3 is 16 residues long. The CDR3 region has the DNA TGTGCCAGCAGTCTGGATCTATACGGTGCGGGTTCACCCCTCCACTTT. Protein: CASSLDLYGAGSPLHF.

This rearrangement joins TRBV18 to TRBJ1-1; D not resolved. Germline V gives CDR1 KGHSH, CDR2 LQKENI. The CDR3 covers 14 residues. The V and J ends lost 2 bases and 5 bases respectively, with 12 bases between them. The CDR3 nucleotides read TGTGCCAGCTCACCATCCCGGGGTGGGACTGAAGCTTTCTTT. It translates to CASSPSRGGTEAFF.

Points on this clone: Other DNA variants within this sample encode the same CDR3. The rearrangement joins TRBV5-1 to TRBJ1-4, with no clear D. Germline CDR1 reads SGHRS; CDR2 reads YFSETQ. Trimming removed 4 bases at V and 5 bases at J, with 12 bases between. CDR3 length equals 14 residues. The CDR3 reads CASSPAGYNEKLFF. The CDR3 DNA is TGCGCCAGCAGCCCGGCGGGATACAATGAAAAACTGTTTTTT.

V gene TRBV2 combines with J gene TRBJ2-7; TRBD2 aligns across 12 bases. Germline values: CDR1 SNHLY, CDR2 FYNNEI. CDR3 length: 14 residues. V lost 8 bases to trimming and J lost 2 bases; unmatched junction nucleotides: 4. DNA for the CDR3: TGTGCCAGCTATGGACTAGCGGGGCCCTACGAGCAGTACTTC. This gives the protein CASYGLAGPYEQYF.

For the CDR3, the DNA is TGTGCCAGCAGCTTGGGGACAGGGCGGTTTTACACTGAAGCTTTCTTT. Translation: CASSLGTGRFYTEAFF. The chain recombines TRBV5-5 with TRBJ1-1; 8 bases fit TRBD1. Germline V lookup: CDR1 SGHKS, CDR2 YYEKEE (reference sequence). Trimming cost V 0 bases and J 3 bases; bases outside gene matches: 7. This CDR3 contains 16 residues.

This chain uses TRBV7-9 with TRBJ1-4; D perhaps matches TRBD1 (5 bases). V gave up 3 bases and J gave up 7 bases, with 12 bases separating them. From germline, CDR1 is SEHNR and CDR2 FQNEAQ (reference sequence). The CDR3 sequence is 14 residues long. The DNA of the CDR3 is TGTGCCAGCAGCTTTTTAGGGGCGGGTGAAAAACTGTTTTTT. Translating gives CASSFLGAGEKLFF.

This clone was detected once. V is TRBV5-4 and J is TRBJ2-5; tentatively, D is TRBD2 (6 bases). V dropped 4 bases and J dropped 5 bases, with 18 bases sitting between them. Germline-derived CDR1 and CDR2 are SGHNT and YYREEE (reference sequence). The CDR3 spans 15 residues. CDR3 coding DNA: TGTGCCAGCAGCCCTAGGAGGGGCGATTCGGAGACCCAGTACTTC. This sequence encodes CASSPRRGDSETQYF.

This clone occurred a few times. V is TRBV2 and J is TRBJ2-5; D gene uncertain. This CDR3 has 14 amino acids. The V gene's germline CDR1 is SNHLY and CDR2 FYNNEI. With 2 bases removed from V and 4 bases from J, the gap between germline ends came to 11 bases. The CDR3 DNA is TGTGCCAGCAGTGAAATTCTAGACGGAGAGACCCAGTACTTC. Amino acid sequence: CASSEILDGETQYF.

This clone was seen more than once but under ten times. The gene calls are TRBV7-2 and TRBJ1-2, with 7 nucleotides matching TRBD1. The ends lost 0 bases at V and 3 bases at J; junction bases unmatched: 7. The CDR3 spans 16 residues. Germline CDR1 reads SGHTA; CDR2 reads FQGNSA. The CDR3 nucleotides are TGTGCCAGCAGCTTAGCTGGAGCCGGGACAGACTATGGCTACACCTTC. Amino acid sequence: CASSLAGAGTDYGYTF.

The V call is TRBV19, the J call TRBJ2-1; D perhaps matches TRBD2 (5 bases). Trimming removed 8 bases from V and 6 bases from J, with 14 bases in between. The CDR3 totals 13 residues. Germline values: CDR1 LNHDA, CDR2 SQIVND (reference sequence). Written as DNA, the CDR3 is TGTGCCAGTTCTCCCGGGGTGTTCAATGAGCAGTTCTTC. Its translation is CASSPGVFNEQFF.

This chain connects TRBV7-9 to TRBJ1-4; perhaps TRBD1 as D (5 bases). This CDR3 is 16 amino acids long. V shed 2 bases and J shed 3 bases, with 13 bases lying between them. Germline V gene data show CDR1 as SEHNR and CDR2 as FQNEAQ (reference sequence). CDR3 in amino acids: CASSLFISGANEKLFF. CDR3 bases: TGTGCCAGCAGCTTATTCATATCGGGGGCTAATGAAAAACTGTTTTTT. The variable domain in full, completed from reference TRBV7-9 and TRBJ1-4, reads DTGVSQNPRHKITKRGQNVTFRCDPISEHNRLYWYRQTLGQGPEFLTYFQNEAQLEKSRLLSDRFSAERPKGSFSTLEIQRTEQGDSAMYLCASSLFISGANEKLFFGSGTQLSVL.

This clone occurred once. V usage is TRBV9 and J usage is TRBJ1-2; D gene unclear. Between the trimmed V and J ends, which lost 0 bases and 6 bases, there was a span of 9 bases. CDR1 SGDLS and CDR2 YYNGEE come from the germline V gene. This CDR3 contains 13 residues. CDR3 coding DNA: TGTGCCAGCAGCGTAGAAGGGTGGGATGGCTACACCTTC. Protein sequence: CASSVEGWDGYTF.